What follows are 15 T cell receptor beta chains derived from one specimen sequenced in a study of shared clonotypes between healthy human individuals. The protocol was immunoSEQ multiplex PCR, while the TCRdb copy is restricted to in-frame clones and leaves out a portion. The sample lists about 2.2 million clones, 90% to 95% seen once, with 1.5% to 2% in the top ten. Naive CD8 cells lacked CD45RO and underwent positive selection for CCR7, leaving out terminally differentiated effector memory CD45RA+ cells. Sequencing was carried out using naive CD8+ T cells from PBMCs. These receptors were collected from a man aged 18 to 30 in good health. Some clones in this sample may be carry-over from other donors' samples.

The chain joins TRBV7-3 to TRBJ1-2; TRBD1 agrees at 8 bases. The V gene end was trimmed by 5 bases and the J gene end by 6 bases; junction bases not matched to a gene: 11. Germline CDR1 reads SGHTA; CDR2 reads FQGTGA. The CDR3 consists of 15 residues. The CDR3 sequence is CASSLLAGGEHGYTF. CDR3 in DNA: TGTGCCAGCAGCCTCTTGGCAGGGGGCGAGCATGGCTACACCTTC.

The chain is built from TRBV7-9 and TRBJ1-1; D perhaps matches TRBD1 (6 bases). The length of the CDR3 is 16 residues. With 5 bases removed from V and 1 base from J, the gap between germline ends came to 17 bases. Germline lookup yields CDR1 SEHNR and CDR2 FQNEAQ (reference sequence). CDR3 DNA: TGTGCCAGCAGCCCCCCCAGGGGAGCAGGGAACACTGAAGCTTTCTTT. Translation: CASSPPRGAGNTEAFF.

This clone was counted only a few times. This chain connects TRBV4-2 to TRBJ1-1, with a tentative D call TRBD1 (5 bases). The CDR3 totals 12 residues. Trimming stripped 1 base from V and 5 bases from J, with 5 bases between. The germline CDR1 and CDR2 sequences are LGHNA and YNFKEQ. The CDR3 reads CASSQGTTEAFF. For the CDR3, the DNA is TGTGCCAGCAGCCAAGGGACAACTGAAGCTTTCTTT.

The V gene is TRBV6-5, the J gene TRBJ1-1, with 10 bases matching TRBD1. The germline V gene has CDR1 MNHEY and CDR2 SVGAGI. Trimming removed 10 bases from V and 13 bases from J; junction bases left unmatched: 9. The CDR3 is 11 amino acids. The CDR3 here is CAIQSGTGVFF. The DNA of the CDR3 is TGTGCCATACAATCCGGGACAGGGGTTTTCTTT.

The chain links TRBV13 to TRBJ2-7; either TRBD1 or TRBD2 may supply D (6 bases each). Trimming left V 5 bases short and J 3 bases short, with 17 bases between. CDR1 is PRHDT and CDR2 is FYEKMQ in the germline V gene (reference sequence). CDR3 length: 15 residues. CDR3 bases: TGTGCCAGCAGCCCTGAGGGGGTCGGGGGCTACGAGCAGTACTTC. Translation gives CASSPEGVGGYEQYF.

As concerns this clone: Additional DNA sequences in this sample encode the identical CDR3. This chain uses TRBV9 with TRBJ2-7; maybe TRBD2 (5 bases). The CDR3 runs to 15 residues. Per germline, CDR1 SGDLS and CDR2 YYNGEE. V dropped 0 bases and J dropped 4 bases, with 14 bases sitting between them. CDR3 sequence (DNA): TGTGCCAGCAGCGTAGGGTCAAGCGGCACATACGAGCAGTACTTC. Translating gives CASSVGSSGTYEQYF.

V usage is TRBV7-2 and J usage is TRBJ2-7; 9 positions match TRBD2. The length of the CDR3 is 14 residues. J was trimmed by 7 bases and V by 1 base; bases with no gene match: 5. Germline CDR1 and CDR2: SGHTA and FQGNSA. The CDR3 DNA follows: TGTGCCAGCAGCTTAGGGACTAGCGTCTGGGAGCAGTACTTC. Translation: CASSLGTSVWEQYF.

This rearrangement joins TRBV19 to TRBJ2-7; D is uncertain. Trimming took off 3 bases at V and 2 bases at J, with 11 bases between the two ends. The CDR3 length is 14 residues. Germline CDR1 LNHDA, CDR2 SQIVND (reference sequence). CDR3 sequence reads: CASSMGALTYEQYF. CDR3 bases: TGTGCCAGTAGTATGGGTGCCCTTACCTACGAGCAGTACTTC.

V and J are TRBV6-5 and TRBJ2-3; TRBD1 might be the D (5 bases). The CDR3 runs to 12 residues. Trimming pared 4 bases from V and 4 bases from J, leaving 6 bases between. Germline values: CDR1 MNHEY, CDR2 SVGAGI. CDR3 DNA sequence: TGTGCCAGCAGTTTAGGGGCAGATACGCAGTATTTT. It is translated as CASSLGADTQYF.

The chain links TRBV5-1 to TRBJ2-1; possible D gene TRBD2, 6 bases. Per germline, CDR1 SGHRS and CDR2 YFSETQ. The CDR3 contains 15 residues. V was shortened by 3 bases and J by 7 bases, with 17 bases between the two germline ends. The CDR3 sequence: CASSYLKTSFNEQFF. Here the CDR3 DNA reads TGCGCCAGCAGCTACCTCAAGACTAGTTTTAATGAGCAGTTCTTC.

The rearrangement joins TRBV23-1 to TRBJ2-5, with 8 bases fitting TRBD1. TRBV23-1 is an ORF, and what it does is uncertain. The CDR3 is 14 amino acids. V shed 9 bases, J shed 3 bases, and the junction held 9 bases outside the gene matches. This CDR3 is CASPRTGKEETQYF. In DNA form, the CDR3 reads TGCGCCAGTCCGAGGACAGGGAAGGAAGAGACCCAGTACTTC.

The V and J genes are TRBV27 and TRBJ2-1; D call uncertain. Germline V CDR1 and CDR2: MNHEY, SMNVEV (reference sequence). V was pared by 10 bases and J by 7 bases, with 14 bases between. This CDR3 has 12 residues. The CDR3 DNA follows: TGTGCCACCTACAGACGTGCGAATGAGCAGTTCTTC. It specifies CATYRRANEQFF.

The chain links TRBV15 to TRBJ1-1; D is unclear. The germline gives CDR1 LNHNV, CDR2 YYDKDF (reference sequence). The length of the CDR3 is 12 residues. The V gene lost 3 bases and the J gene lost 6 bases, with 8 bases spanning the gap. This CDR3 is CATSSAISEAFF. CDR3 bases: TGTGCCACCAGCAGCGCCATCTCTGAAGCTTTCTTT.

Regarding this clone: The same CDR3 can be traced to other DNA sequences in this sample. The V and J genes are TRBV6-5 and TRBJ2-2; D not certain. The CDR3 has 14 residues. Looked up from germline, CDR1 is MNHEY and CDR2 is SVGAGI. V was shortened by 0 bases and J by 3 bases, with 5 bases between the two germline ends. The CDR3 sequence is CASSYSTDTGELFF. The DNA for the CDR3 is TGTGCCAGCAGTTACTCTACCGACACCGGGGAGCTGTTTTTT.

The V gene is TRBV7-3, the J gene TRBJ2-7; perhaps TRBD2 as D (5 bases). Germline CDR1 SGHTA, CDR2 FQGTGA. Trimming pared 2 bases from V and 5 bases from J, leaving 16 bases between. The CDR3 spans 15 residues. CDR3 in DNA: TGTGCCAGCAGCTTAGGGTTGGGCGGGCATGACGAGCAGTACTTC. Its translation: CASSLGLGGHDEQYF.